Listed below are T cell receptor beta chains from one sample, sequenced in a study of T cells in Graves' hyperthyroidism and ophthalmopathy. TCRdb called the multiplex PCR reads again in MiXCR, with one record for every CDR3 protein. The sample holds 90,000 to 120,000 distinct CDR3 sequences, about 17% seen once. Sequencing was performed on blood. These receptors all come from a woman aged 45-60 years with Graves' hyperthyroidism. The CDR3 runs from the conserved cysteine through the conserved F or W. A D gene is named only where the DNA matches it firmly. Not all rows give a size; the values are once, few, many and, for expanded clones, a class.

many	TRBV12-3/TRBV12-4	TRBJ2-7	TRBD2	CASRLAGGPEQYF	TGTGCCAGCAGGTTAGCGGGAGGGCCTGAGCAGTACTTC
many	TRBV7-8	TRBJ2-7	TRBD1	CASSRQGYSAYEQYF	TGTGCCAGCAGCCGACAGGGGTACTCGGCCTACGAGCAGTACTTC
many	TRBV2	TRBJ2-1	TRBD2	CASRNRDYYNEQFF	TGTGCCAGCAGGAACCGGGACTACTACAATGAGCAGTTCTTC
many	TRBV11-3	TRBJ2-2	.	CASSLSYSPNTGELFF	TGTGCCAGCAGCTTATCCTACTCCCCAAACACCGGGGAGCTGTTTTTT
few	TRBV20-1	TRBJ1-1	.	CSAELGGMNTEAFF	TGCAGTGCCGAACTGGGAGGCATGAACACTGAAGCTTTCTTT
many	TRBV7-2	TRBJ2-3	.	CASSLGGISGTDTQYF	TGTGCCAGCAGCTTAGGGGGCATCTCAGGCACAGATACGCAGTATTTT
few	TRBV9	TRBJ2-2	.	CASSTRDPNTGELFF	TGTGCCAGCAGTACTCGGGACCCCAACACCGGGGAGCTGTTTTTT
many	TRBV24-1	TRBJ2-1	TRBD2	CATSDLVPGGNEQFF	TGTGCCACCAGTGATTTGGTCCCGGGAGGGAATGAGCAGTTCTTC
many	TRBV3-1	TRBJ1-5	.	CASSQGHWLDQPQHF	TGTGCCAGCAGCCAAGGACACTGGCTTGATCAGCCCCAGCATTTT
many	TRBV11-3	TRBJ2-1	.	CASSLKLGSYEQFF	TGTGCCAGCAGCTTAAAGTTGGGATCATATGAGCAGTTCTTC
many	TRBV7-8	TRBJ2-3	.	CASSLGGPDTQYF	TGTGCCAGCAGCTTAGGAGGGCCAGATACGCAGTATTTT
many	TRBV18	TRBJ2-5	.	CASSPNQETQYF	TGTGCCAGCTCACCGAACCAAGAGACCCAGTACTTC
many	TRBV7-2	TRBJ1-1	.	CASSFGTQMNTEAFF	TGTGCCAGCAGCTTTGGGACTCAGATGAACACTGAAGCTTTCTTT
many	TRBV6-1	TRBJ2-3	TRBD2	CASSGVSGPRSDTQYF	TGTGCCAGCAGTGGGGTTAGCGGGCCGAGGTCAGATACGCAGTATTTT
many	TRBV2	TRBJ2-1	TRBD2	CASRTLAGDNEQFF	TGTGCCAGCAGGACACTAGCGGGGGACAATGAGCAGTTCTTC
.	TRBV4-1	TRBJ2-5	.	CASRYGSGETQYF	TGTGCCAGCAGATACGGTTCGGGAGAGACCCAGTACTTC
.	TRBV11-2	TRBJ2-1	TRBD1	CASSSDRVWNEQFF	TGTGCCAGCAGCTCAGACAGGGTTTGGAATGAGCAGTTCTTC
many	TRBV5-1	TRBJ2-5	.	CASSLESRQETQYF	TGCGCCAGCAGCTTGGAGTCCAGGCAAGAGACCCAGTACTTC
many	TRBV20-1	TRBJ2-7	TRBD2	CSARLAGTYEQYF	TGCAGTGCTAGACTAGCGGGCACCTACGAGCAGTACTTC
.	TRBV6-4	TRBJ2-7	TRBD1	CASNRDSGYEQYF	TGTGCCAGCAACCGGGACAGTGGGTACGAGCAGTACTTC
many	TRBV20-1	TRBJ1-4	.	CSARDGRQLNEKLFF	TGCAGTGCTAGAGACGGGCGACAGCTTAATGAAAAACTGTTTTTT
many	TRBV7-8	TRBJ1-1	TRBD1	CASSWGQGMNTEAFF	TGTGCCAGCAGCTGGGGACAGGGGATGAACACTGAAGCTTTCTTT